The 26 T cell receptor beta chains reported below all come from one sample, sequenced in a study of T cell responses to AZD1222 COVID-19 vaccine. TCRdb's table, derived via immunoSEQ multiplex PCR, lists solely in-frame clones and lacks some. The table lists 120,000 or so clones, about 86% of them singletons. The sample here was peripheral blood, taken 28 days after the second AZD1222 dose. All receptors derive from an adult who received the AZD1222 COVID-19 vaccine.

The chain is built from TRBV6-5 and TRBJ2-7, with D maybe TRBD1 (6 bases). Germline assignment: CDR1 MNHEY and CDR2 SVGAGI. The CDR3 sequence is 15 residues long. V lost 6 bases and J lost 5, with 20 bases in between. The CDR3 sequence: CASRHPPTGPHEQYF. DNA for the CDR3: TGTGCCAGCAGACACCCCCCGACAGGCCCGCACGAGCAGTACTTC.

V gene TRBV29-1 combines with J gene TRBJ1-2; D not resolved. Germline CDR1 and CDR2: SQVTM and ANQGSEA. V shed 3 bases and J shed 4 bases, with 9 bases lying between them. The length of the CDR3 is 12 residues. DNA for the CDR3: TGCAGCGTTGAGCTCCCGAGCTATGGCTACACCTTC. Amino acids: CSVELPSYGYTF.

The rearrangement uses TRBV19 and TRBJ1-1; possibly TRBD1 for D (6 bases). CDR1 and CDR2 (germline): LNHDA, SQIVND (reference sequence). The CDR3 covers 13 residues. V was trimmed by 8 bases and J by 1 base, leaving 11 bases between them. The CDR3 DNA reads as TGTGCCAGTGGTCGAGGGGGGAACACTGAAGCTTTCTTT. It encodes CASGRGGNTEAFF.

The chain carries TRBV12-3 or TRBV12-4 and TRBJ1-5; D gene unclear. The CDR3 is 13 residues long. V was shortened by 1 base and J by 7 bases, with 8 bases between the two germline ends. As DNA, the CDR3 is TGTGCCAGCAGTTTAGGGGTTAACCAGCCCCAGCATTTT. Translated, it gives CASSLGVNQPQHF.

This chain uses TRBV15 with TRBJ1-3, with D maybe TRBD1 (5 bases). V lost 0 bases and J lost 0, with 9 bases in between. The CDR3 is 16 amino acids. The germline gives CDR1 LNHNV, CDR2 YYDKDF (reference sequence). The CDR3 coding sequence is TGTGCCACCAGCAGAGACAGGGCGAGCTCTGGAAACACCATATATTTT. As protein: CATSRDRASSGNTIYF.

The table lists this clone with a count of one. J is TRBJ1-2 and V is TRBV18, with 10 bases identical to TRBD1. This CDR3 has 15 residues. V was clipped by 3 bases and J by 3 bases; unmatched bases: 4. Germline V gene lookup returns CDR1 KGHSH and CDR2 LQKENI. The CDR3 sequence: CASSPTTGGDYGYTF. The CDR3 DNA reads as TGTGCCAGCTCACCGACGACAGGGGGCGACTATGGCTACACCTTC.

The CDR3 is CASSLSSHRGTQYF. The CDR3 DNA reads TGTGCCAGCAGTCTCTCAAGTCACAGAGGTACGCAGTATTTT. The rearrangement joins TRBV27 to TRBJ2-3; no definite D call. In germline, CDR1 is MNHEY, CDR2 SMNVEV (reference sequence). The CDR3 contains 14 residues. Trimming removed 5 bases at V and 8 bases at J, with 17 bases between.

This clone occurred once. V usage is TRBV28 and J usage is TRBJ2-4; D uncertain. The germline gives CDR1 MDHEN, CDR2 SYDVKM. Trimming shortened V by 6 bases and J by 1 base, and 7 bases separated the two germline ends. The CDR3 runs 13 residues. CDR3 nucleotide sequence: TGTGCCAGCAGCTATGGGGCCAAAAACATTCAGTACTTC. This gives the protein CASSYGAKNIQYF.

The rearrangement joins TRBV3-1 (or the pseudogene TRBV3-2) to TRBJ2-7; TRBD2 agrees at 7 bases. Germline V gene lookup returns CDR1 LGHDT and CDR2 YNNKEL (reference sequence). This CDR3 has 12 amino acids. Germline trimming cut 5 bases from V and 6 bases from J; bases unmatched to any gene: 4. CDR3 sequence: CASSLREGEQYF. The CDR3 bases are TGTGCCAGCAGCTTGAGGGAGGGCGAGCAGTACTTC.

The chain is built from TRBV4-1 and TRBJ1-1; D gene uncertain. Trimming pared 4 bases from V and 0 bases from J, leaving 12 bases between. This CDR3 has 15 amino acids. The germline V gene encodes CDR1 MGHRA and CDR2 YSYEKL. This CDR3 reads CASSPTRKLNTEAFF. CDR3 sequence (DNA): TGCGCCAGCAGCCCAACAAGGAAGTTGAACACTGAAGCTTTCTTT.

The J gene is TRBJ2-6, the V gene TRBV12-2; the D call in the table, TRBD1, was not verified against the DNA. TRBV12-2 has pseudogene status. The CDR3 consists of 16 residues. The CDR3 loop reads CASRVNRGAGANVLTF. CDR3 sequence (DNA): TGTGCAAGTCGCGTCAACAGGGGTGCTGGGGCCAACGTCCTGACTTTC.

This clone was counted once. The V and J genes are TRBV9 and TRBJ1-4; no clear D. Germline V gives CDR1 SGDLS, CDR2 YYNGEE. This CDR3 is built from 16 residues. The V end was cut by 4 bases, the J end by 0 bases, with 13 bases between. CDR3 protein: CASSPRATATNEKLFF. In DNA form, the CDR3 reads TGTGCCAGCAGCCCACGGGCCACTGCAACTAATGAAAAACTGTTTTTT.

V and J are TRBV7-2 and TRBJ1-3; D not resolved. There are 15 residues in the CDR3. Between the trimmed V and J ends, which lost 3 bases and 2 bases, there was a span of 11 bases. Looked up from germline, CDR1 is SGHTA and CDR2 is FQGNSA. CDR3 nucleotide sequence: TGTGCCAGCAGCTTTGGGAGTGGGGCTGGAAACACCATATATTTT. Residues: CASSFGSGAGNTIYF.

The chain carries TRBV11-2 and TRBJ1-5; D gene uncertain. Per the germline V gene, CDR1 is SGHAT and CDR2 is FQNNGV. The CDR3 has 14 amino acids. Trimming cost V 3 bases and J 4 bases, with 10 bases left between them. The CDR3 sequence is CASSFSRENQPQHF. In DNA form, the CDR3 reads TGTGCCAGCAGCTTCTCTAGGGAGAATCAGCCCCAGCATTTT.

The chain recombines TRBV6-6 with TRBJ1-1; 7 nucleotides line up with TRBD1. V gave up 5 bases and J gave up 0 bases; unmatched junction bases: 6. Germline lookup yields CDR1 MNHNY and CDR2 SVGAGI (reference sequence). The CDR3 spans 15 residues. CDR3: CASSKPGQLNTEAFF. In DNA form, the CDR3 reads TGTGCCAGCAGTAAACCGGGACAGCTGAACACTGAAGCTTTCTTT.

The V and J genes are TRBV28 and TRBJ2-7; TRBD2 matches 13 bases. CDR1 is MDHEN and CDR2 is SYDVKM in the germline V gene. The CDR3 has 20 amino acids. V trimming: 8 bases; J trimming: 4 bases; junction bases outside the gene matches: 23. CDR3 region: CASRGEPGLAGTHASYEQYF. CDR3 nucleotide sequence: TGTGCCAGCCGGGGGGAACCGGGACTAGCGGGGACCCACGCTTCTTACGAGCAGTACTTC.

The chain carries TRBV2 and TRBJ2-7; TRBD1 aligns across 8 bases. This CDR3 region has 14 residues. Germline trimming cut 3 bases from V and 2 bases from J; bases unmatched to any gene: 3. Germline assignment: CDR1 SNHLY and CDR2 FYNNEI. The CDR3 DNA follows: TGTGCCAGCAGTGATACAGGGGGACCCTACGAGCAGTACTTC. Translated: CASSDTGGPYEQYF.

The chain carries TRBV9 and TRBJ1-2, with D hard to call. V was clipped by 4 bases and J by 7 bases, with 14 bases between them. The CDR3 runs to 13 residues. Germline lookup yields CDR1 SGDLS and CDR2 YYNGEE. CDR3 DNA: TGTGCCAGCAGCCCCCGGACGGCGGGTGGCTACACCTTC. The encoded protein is CASSPRTAGGYTF.

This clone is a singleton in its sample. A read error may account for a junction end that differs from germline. DNA of the CDR3: TGTGCTAGCAGCCCATTCCAGGGGAACTCCTACAATGAGCAGTTCTTC. Its protein is CASSPFQGNSYNEQFF. The J gene is TRBJ2-1, the V gene TRBV7-7, with TRBD1 as a possible D gene (6 bases). This CDR3 spans 16 amino acids. Germline CDR1 SSHAT, CDR2 FNYEAQ (reference sequence). Full variable domain (remainder filled in from reference TRBV7-7 and TRBJ2-1): GAGVSQSPRYKVTKRGQDVTLRCDPISSHATLYWYQQALGQGPEFLTYFNYEAQPDKSGLPSDRFSAERPEGSISTLTIQRTEQRDSAMYRCASSPFQGNSYNEQFFGPGTRLTVL.

Here the CDR3 reads CASSIDKSSGELFF. CDR3 bases: TGTGCCAGTAGTATAGATAAGAGTTCCGGGGAGCTGTTTTTT. The V gene is TRBV19, the J gene TRBJ2-2; D not resolved. This CDR3 contains 14 residues. V lost 0 bases to trimming and J lost 6 bases, with 8 bases between them. Per germline, CDR1 LNHDA and CDR2 SQIVND (reference sequence).

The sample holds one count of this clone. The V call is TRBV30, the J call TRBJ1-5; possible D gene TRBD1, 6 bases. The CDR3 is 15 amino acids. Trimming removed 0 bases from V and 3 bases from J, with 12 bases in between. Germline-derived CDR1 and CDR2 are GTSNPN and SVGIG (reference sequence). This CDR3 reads CAWSVRGGINQPQHF. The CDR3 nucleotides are TGTGCCTGGAGTGTACGCGGGGGCATCAATCAGCCCCAGCATTTT.

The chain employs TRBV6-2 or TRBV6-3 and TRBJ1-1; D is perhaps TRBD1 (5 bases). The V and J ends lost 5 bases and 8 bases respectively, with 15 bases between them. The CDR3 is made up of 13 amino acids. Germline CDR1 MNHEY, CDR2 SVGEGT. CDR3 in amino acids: CASSQYVGGEAFF. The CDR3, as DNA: TGTGCCAGCAGTCAATACGTCGGGGGGGAAGCTTTCTTT.

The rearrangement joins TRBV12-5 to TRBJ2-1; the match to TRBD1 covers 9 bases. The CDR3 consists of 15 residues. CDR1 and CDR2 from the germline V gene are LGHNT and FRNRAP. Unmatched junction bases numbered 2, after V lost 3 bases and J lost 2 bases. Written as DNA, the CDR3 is TGTGCTAGTGGTTTACAGGGGGCACCCTACAATGAGCAGTTCTTC. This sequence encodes CASGLQGAPYNEQFF.

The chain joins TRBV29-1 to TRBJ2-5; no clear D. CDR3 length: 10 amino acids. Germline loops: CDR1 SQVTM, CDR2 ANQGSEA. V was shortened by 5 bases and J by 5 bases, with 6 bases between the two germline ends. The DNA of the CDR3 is TGCAGCGTTTCCACGGAGACCCAGTACTTC. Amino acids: CSVSTETQYF.

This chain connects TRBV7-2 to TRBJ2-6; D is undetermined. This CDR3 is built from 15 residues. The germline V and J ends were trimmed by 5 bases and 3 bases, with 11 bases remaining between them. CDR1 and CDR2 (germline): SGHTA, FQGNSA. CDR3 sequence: CASSRFGVGANVLTF. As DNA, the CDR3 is TGTGCCAGCAGCCGTTTCGGAGTTGGGGCCAACGTCCTGACTTTC.

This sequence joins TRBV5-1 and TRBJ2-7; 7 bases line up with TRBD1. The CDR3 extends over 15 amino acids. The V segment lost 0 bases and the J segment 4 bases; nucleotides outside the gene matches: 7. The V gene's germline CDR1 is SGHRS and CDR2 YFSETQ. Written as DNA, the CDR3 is TGCGCCAGCAGCTTGGCGCCCGGGACAGCTTACGAGCAGTACTTC. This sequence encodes CASSLAPGTAYEQYF.